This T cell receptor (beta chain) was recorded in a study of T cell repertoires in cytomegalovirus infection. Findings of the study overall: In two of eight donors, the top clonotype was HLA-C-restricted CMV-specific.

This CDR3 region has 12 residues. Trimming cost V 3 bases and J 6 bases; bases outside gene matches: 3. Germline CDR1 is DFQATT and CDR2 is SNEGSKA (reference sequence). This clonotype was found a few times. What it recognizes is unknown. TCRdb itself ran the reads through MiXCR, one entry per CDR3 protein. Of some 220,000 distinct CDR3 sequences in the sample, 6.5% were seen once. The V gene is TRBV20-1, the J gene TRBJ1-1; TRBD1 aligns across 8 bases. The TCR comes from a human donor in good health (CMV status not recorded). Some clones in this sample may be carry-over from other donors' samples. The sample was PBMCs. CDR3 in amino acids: CSARLTGAEAFF. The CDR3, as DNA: TGCAGTGCTAGGTTGACAGGGGCTGAAGCTTTCTTT.